These 8 T cell receptor beta chains were sequenced from one sample in a study of early T cells in non-severe SARS-CoV-2 infection. A single record per CDR3 protein comes from TCRdb applying MiXCR to the 5' RACE reads. This sample has 100,000 to 120,000 distinct CDR3 sequences, with roughly 12% found just once. Sequenced here: whole blood, sampled at baseline. The receptor source for this set is an adult who was a healthcare worker with PCR-confirmed SARS-CoV-2 infection or an uninfected control (not recorded which).

This sequence joins TRBV12-3 or TRBV12-4 and TRBJ2-7; 10 positions agree with TRBD2. The length of the CDR3 is 16 residues. The V gene end was trimmed by 6 bases and the J gene end by 3 bases; junction bases not matched to a gene: 11. CDR3 protein: CASSERGGRRNYEQYF. CDR3 sequence (DNA): TGTGCCAGCAGCGAGCGGGGGGGCCGCCGTAACTACGAGCAGTACTTC.

This clonotype was detected a few times. J is TRBJ1-3 and V is TRBV4-1; D remains unclear. V was trimmed by 6 bases and J by 1 base, leaving 13 bases between them. CDR3 size: 15 residues. Germline V gene sequence: CDR1 MGHRA, CDR2 YSYEKL. The CDR3: CASSRAGTSGNTIYF. CDR3 sequence (DNA): TGCGCCAGCAGTAGAGCAGGAACTTCTGGAAACACCATATATTTT.

This clonotype was seen a few times. V usage is TRBV4-2 and J usage is TRBJ2-1, with unresolved D. Trimming pared 4 bases from V and 8 bases from J, leaving 15 bases between. Per germline, CDR1 LGHNA and CDR2 YNFKEQ. There are 14 residues in the CDR3. The CDR3 reads CASSPPLVVDEQFF. Written as DNA, the CDR3 is TGTGCCAGCAGCCCTCCCTTGGTGGTCGATGAGCAGTTCTTC.

This clonotype was seen more than once but under ten times. This chain links TRBV4-1 with TRBJ2-3, with TRBD2 matching over 7 bases. The CDR3 is 17 amino acids. J lost 2 bases, V lost 0 bases, and 8 bases had no gene match. Germline V CDR1 and CDR2: MGHRA, YSYEKL. The CDR3 bases are TGCGCCAGCAGCCAAGATGGAGGGACTACACTCACAGATACGCAGTATTTT. Translated, it gives CASSQDGGTTLTDTQYF.

This clonotype has more than one count but fewer than ten. The chain carries TRBV5-1 and TRBJ2-7; TRBD1 might be the D (6 bases). The CDR3 is made up of 18 amino acids. Trimming removed 4 bases from V and 3 bases from J, with 26 bases in between. CDR1 is SGHRS and CDR2 is YFSETQ in the germline V gene. Written as DNA, the CDR3 is TGCGCCAGCAGCCCAAGAGGTGGGAGAGGACAGCCTCTCTACGAGCAGTACTTC. Translating it yields CASSPRGGRGQPLYEQYF.

This clonotype was observed many times. This chain connects TRBV12-3 or TRBV12-4 to TRBJ1-1, with D unclear. The germline V and J ends were trimmed by 6 bases and 3 bases, with 11 bases remaining between them. This CDR3 has 13 residues. The CDR3, as DNA: TGTGCCAGCAGCCGTAAGGGCCACACTGAAGCTTTCTTT. This sequence encodes CASSRKGHTEAFF.

This clonotype has only a few counts. The chain is built from TRBV13 and TRBJ2-1, with D tentatively TRBD2 (5 bases). The CDR3 sequence is 16 residues long. The V end lost 5 bases, the J end lost 6 bases, and 20 bases lay between the germline ends. CDR1 PRHDT and CDR2 FYEKMQ come from the germline V gene (reference sequence). CDR3 DNA: TGTGCCAGCAGCCCAAGGGCGCGGGCCCATCGCAATGAGCAGTTCTTC. It translates to CASSPRARAHRNEQFF.

The rearrangement uses TRBV12-3 or TRBV12-4 and TRBJ2-7, with 8 positions matching TRBD2. V lost 5 bases, J lost 4 bases, and 7 bases stayed unmatched. This CDR3 region has 14 residues. CDR3 in amino acids: CASSDSGEGYEQYF. In nucleotides, the CDR3 is TGTGCCAGCAGTGATAGCGGGGAAGGATACGAGCAGTACTTC.